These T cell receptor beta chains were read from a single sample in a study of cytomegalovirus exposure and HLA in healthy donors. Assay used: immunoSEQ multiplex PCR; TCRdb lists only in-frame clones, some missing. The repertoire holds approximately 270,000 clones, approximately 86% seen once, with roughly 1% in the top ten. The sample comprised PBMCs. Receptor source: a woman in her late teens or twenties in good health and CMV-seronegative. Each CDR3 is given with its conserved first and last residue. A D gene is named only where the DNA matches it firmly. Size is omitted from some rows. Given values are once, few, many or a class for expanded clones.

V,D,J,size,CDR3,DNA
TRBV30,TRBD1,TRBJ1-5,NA,CAWSLGDREYQPQHF,TGTGCCTGGAGTTTAGGGGACAGGGAATATCAGCCCCAGCATTTT
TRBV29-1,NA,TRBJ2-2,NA,CSVGGHSEGRPGELFF,TGCAGCGTTGGGGGTCACTCCGAAGGGAGGCCCGGGGAGCTGTTTTTT
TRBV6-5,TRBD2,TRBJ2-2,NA,CASRSGRNTGELFF,TGTGCCAGCAGAAGCGGGAGGAACACCGGGGAGCTGTTTTTT
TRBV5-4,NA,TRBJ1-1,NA,CASSLVSNTEAFF,TGTGCCAGCAGCTTGGTCTCGAACACTGAAGCTTTCTTT
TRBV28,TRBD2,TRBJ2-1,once,CASYIAGTGNEQFF,TGTGCCAGCTATATAGCGGGAACAGGGAATGAGCAGTTCTTC
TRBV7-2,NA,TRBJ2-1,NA,CASSLAAGSYNEQFF,TGTGCCAGCAGCTTAGCGGCGGGTTCATACAATGAGCAGTTCTTC
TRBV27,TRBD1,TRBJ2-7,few,CASTWGQGLGEQYF,TGTGCCAGCACCTGGGGACAGGGTTTAGGGGAGCAGTACTTC
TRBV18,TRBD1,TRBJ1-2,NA,CASSQSPGTGATYGYTF,TGTGCCAGCTCACAGAGTCCCGGGACAGGGGCAACCTATGGCTACACCTTC
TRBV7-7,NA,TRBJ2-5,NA,CASSLGGNPQETQYF,TGTGCTAGCAGCTTAGGAGGGAACCCCCAAGAGACCCAGTACTTC
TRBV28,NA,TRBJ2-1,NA,CASSFLYSYNEQFF,TGTGCCAGCAGTTTTCTCTACTCCTACAATGAGCAGTTCTTC
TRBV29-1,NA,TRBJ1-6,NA,CSVGTGNRDSPLHF,TGCAGCGTTGGAACAGGGAATAGAGATTCACCCCTCCACTTT
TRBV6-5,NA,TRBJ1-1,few,CASSYSPDLNTEAFF,TGTGCCAGCAGTTACTCGCCAGATTTGAACACTGAAGCTTTCTTT
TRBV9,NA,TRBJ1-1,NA,CASSVEGDTADTEAFF,TGTGCCAGCAGCGTAGAAGGTGACACCGCAGACACTGAAGCTTTCTTT
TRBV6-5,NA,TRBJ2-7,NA,CASSYSYGGYEQYF,TGTGCCAGCAGTTACTCGTACGGCGGCTACGAGCAGTACTTC
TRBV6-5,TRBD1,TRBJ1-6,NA,CASSYSGQNYNSPLHF,TGTGCCAGCAGTTACTCGGGACAGAACTATAATTCACCCCTCCACTTT
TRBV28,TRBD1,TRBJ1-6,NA,CAIPGGNWDSPLHF,TGTGCCATCCCAGGGGGCAATTGGGATTCACCCCTCCACTTT
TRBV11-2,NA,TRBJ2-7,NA,CASSLIATEQYF,TGTGCCAGCAGCTTAATAGCGACAGAGCAGTACTTC
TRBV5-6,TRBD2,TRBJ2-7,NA,CASSLILAGGDEQYF,TGTGCCAGCAGCTTGATCCTAGCGGGCGGAGACGAGCAGTACTTC
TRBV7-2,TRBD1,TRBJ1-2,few,CASSPGTDYGYTF,TGTGCCAGCAGCCCTGGGACAGACTATGGCTACACCTTC
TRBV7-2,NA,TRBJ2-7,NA,CASSLTENYEQYF,TGTGCCAGCAGCTTAACCGAGAACTACGAGCAGTACTTC
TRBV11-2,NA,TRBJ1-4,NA,CASSLGSGHTNEKLFF,TGTGCCAGCAGCTTAGGCTCGGGACATACTAATGAAAAACTGTTTTTT
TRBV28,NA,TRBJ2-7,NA,CASSAPTSFGYEQYF,TGTGCCAGCAGTGCTCCTACTAGCTTTGGCTACGAGCAGTACTTC
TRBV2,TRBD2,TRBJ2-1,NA,CASSPGTSGRNEQFF,TGTGCCAGCAGTCCCGGGACTAGCGGGAGGAATGAGCAGTTCTTC
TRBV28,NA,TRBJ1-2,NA,CASSLEPGNYGYTF,TGTGCCAGCAGTTTAGAGCCAGGGAACTATGGCTACACCTTC
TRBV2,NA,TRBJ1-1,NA,CASRSYTGNTEAFF,TGTGCCAGCAGGAGCTACACAGGGAACACTGAAGCTTTCTTT
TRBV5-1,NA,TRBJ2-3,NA,CASSLQGRGDTQYF,TGCGCCAGCAGCCTACAGGGACGTGGAGATACGCAGTATTTT
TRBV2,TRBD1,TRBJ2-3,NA,CASKITPDRLTDTQYF,TGTGCCAGCAAAATCACCCCGGACAGGCTCACAGATACGCAGTATTTT
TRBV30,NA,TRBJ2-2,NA,CAWSSSRLGMNTGELFF,TGTGCCTGGAGCTCCTCTCGACTAGGGATGAACACCGGGGAGCTGTTTTTT
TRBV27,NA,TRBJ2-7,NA,CASSSYLRNARGEQYF,TGTGCCAGCAGTTCCTACCTCCGAAACGCTCGTGGCGAGCAGTACTTC
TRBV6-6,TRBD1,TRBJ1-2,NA,CASSRDRVYYGYTF,TGTGCCAGCAGTAGAGACAGGGTATACTATGGCTACACCTTC
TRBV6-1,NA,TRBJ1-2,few,CASSEHVSNYGYTF,TGTGCCAGCAGTGAACACGTCAGTAACTATGGCTACACCTTC
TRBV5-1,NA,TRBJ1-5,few,CASSLVGDSNQPQHF,TGCGCCAGCAGCTTGGTAGGAGATAGCAATCAGCCCCAGCATTTT
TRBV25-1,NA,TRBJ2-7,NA,CASSGGHHSYEQYF,TGTGCCAGCAGTGGGGGACACCACTCCTACGAGCAGTACTTC
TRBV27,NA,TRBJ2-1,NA,CASSTGLGVHEQFF,TGTGCCAGCAGTACGGGACTGGGAGTACATGAGCAGTTCTTC
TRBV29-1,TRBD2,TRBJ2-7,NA,CSVSLGLVDEQYF,TGCAGCGTTTCCTTGGGACTAGTAGACGAGCAGTACTTC
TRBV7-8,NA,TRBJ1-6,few,CASSLKQDSPLHF,TGTGCCAGCAGCTTAAAGCAGGATTCACCCCTCCACTTT
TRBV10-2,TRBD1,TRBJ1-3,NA,CASSPGQGANSGNTIYF,TGCGCCAGCAGCCCTGGACAGGGGGCGAACTCTGGAAACACCATATATTTT
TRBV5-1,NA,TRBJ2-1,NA,CASSLDGRGFF,TGCGCCAGCAGCTTGGACGGAAGGGGATTCTTC
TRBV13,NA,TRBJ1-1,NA,CASSFRGLGRTEAFF,TGTGCCAGCAGCTTCAGGGGACTAGGGAGGACTGAAGCTTTCTTT
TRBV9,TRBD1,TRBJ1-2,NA,CASSARQGSDGYTF,TGTGCCAGCAGCGCCAGACAGGGGTCAGATGGCTACACCTTC
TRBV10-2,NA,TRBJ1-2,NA,CASSRGLRPGYTF,TGCGCCAGCAGTAGGGGCCTTCGACCTGGCTACACCTTC
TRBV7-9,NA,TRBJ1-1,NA,CASSLITTGTEAFF,TGTGCCAGCAGCTTAATAACAACGGGCACTGAAGCTTTCTTT
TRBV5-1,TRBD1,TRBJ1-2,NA,CASSRDPGGANYGYTF,TGCGCCAGCAGCAGGGATCCAGGGGGCGCAAACTATGGCTACACCTTC
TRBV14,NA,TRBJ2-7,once,CASSPQRKDYEQYF,TGTGCCAGCAGCCCACAGAGAAAAGACTACGAGCAGTACTTC